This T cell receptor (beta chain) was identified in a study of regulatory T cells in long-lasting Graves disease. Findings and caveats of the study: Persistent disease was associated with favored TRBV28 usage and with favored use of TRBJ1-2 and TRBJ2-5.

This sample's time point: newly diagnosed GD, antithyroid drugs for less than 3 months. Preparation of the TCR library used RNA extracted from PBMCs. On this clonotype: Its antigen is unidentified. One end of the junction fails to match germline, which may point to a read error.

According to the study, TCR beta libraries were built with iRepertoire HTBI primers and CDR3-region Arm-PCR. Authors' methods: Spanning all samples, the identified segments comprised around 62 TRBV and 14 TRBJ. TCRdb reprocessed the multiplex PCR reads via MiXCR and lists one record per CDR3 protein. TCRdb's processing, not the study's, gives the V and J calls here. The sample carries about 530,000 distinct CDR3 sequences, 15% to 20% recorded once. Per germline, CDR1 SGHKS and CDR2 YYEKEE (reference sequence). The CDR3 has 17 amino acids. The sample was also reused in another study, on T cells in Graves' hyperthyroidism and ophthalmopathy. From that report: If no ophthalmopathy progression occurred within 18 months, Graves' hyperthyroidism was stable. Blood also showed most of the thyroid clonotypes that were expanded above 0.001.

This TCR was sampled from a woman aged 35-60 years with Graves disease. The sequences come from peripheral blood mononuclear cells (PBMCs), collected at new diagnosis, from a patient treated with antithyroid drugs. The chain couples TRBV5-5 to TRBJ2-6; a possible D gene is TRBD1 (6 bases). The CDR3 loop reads CASSLLQGLPGTNVLTF. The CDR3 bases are TGTGCCAGCAGCTTGCTACAGGGTCTCCCTGGGACCAACGTCCTGACTTTC.